The following is a TCR beta chain sequence with its context. Its antigen specificity is not known. No per-base quality is available; no much larger clone lies one base away. The data are from a study of T cells in localized non-small cell lung cancer (dated by TCRdb to about 2020). Some background on the complete study: The study analyzed T cell repertoires of 200 to 250 early-stage NSCLC patients, comparing tumors and uninvolved tumor-adjacent lungs. A mean age of around 66 years was recorded for the NSCLC patients, of whom more than 120 were male and about 100 were female. The cohort was made up of around 250 treatment-naive NSCLC patients whose localized lung tumors had been resected. Study-wide findings and limitations: Uninvolved tumor-adjacent lung showed the highest T cell clonality, higher than tumor, which suggests more focused antigenic responses in the uninvolved tumor-adjacent lung. A median of around 57 of the top 100 tumor clones were detected in paired uninvolved adjacent lung, and some 28 of these tumor clones were also found among the top 100 clones of the paired uninvolved adjacent lung. Because multi-region tumor sequencing was not performed, intratumor heterogeneity could not be ruled out. Higher blood T cell density associated with longer overall survival, while higher adjacent-lung clonality associated with shorter survival. Because the study design was exploratory, TCR variables were selected using unadjusted p-values without false-discovery rate correction.

TCR beta CDR3 regions were sequenced from DNA using the immunoSEQ Assay. In the paper's pipeline: To compute T cell density, TCR beta template counts were normalized to usable DNA, which was estimated by amplifying housekeeping genes. Richness was estimated using the preseqR package, with extrapolation to 400,000 templates for PBMC samples and to 120,000 templates for tissue samples. Clonality was calculated as one minus Pielou's evenness. Tissue-enriched TCRs were identified by differential abundance testing using productive amino-acid clonotypes, minimum total count 5 and alpha 0.1. Repertoire overlap between compartments was quantified with the Jaccard Index and Morisita Overlap Index. GLIPH grouped TCR beta CDR3s together with public tetramer-defined viral CDR3s, and a viral motif had to include at least three viral sequences and also show V-gene enrichment. TCRdb retrieved this table from immuneACCESS and kept in-frame rearrangements only. Not all clones are present; in checked studies, unresolved V genes account for under half, and no reason is known for the remainder. From that table come the V and J calls and clone size; the DNA was used to work out D and trimming. The sample yields approximately 89,000 clones; around 81% were counted once. The ten largest make up roughly a fifth of the sample.

The CDR3 starts with the cysteine, ends with the phenylalanine, and has 19 residues. Only the CDR3 DNA is retained, 57 bases long and in frame from the first base. From a lookup of the germline V gene, CDR1 and CDR2 are SGHTA and FQGTGA. V loses 1 base of germline sequence and J loses 3 bases, and the interval between the two ends is 21 bases. At diagnosis, tumor, uninvolved tumor-adjacent lung and peripheral blood were collected and then preserved as a mix of FFPE and fresh-frozen material. For TCR repertoire profiling, blood samples were analyzed as peripheral blood mononuclear cells. The chain is encoded by TRBV7-3 joined to TRBJ2-2; the D element could tentatively be TRBD1 or TRBD2, as 5 bases agree for each. The material sequenced was PBMCs, taken before any cancer treatment. This receptor was identified in a man between 40 and 69 years old with stage II squamous cell lung carcinoma. The CDR3 reads as follows: CASSLSYRDPEKDTGELFF. The sequenced DNA is TGTGCCAGCAGCTTAAGCTACCGGGACCCAGAAAAGGACACCGGGGAGCTGTTTTTT.